This TCR beta chain is from a study of cytomegalovirus exposure and HLA in healthy donors. The PCR employed 60 Vbeta primers together with 13 Jbeta primers. Sequenced by immunoSEQ multiplex PCR; TCRdb stores in-frame clones only, minus some. This sample has under 250,000 clones, with about four fifths found just once. The length of the CDR3 is 14 residues. Germline CDR1 is SGHAT and CDR2 is FQNNGV. The junction had 8 bases not matched to a gene; V was cut back by 5 bases and J by 5 bases. Specimen: PBMCs. The rearrangement links TRBV11-2 to TRBJ2-5, with 7 bases identical to TRBD1. The sequence derives from a woman between 50 and 59 years old in good health and CMV-seropositive. The CDR3 loop reads CASSETGIGETQYF. The DNA of the CDR3 is TGTGCCAGCAGCGAGACAGGGATAGGGGAGACCCAGTACTTC.